The 19 T cell receptor beta chains reported below all come from one sample, sequenced in a study of T cell changes during pregnancy in multiple sclerosis. Data came from immunoSEQ multiplex PCR; TCRdb stores just in-frame clones and leaves some out. The profile shows approximately 90,000 clones, over 90% of them singletons. Here the sequenced sample was peripheral blood, taken in the third trimester of pregnancy. The source is a female donor with multiple sclerosis, enrolled in a pregnancy study.

J is TRBJ2-3 and V is TRBV7-3; 10 bases are a match to TRBD2. The CDR3 has 16 amino acids. V shed 4 bases, J shed 0 bases, and the junction held 4 bases outside the gene matches. The V gene's germline CDR1 is SGHTA and CDR2 FQGTGA. Written as DNA, the CDR3 is TGTGCCAGCAGCTCGCCTAGCGGGGGTAGCACAGATACGCAGTATTTT. It is translated as CASSSPSGGSTDTQYF.

The chain carries TRBV7-9 and TRBJ2-1, with 13 bases matching TRBD2. The CDR3 has 19 residues. V dropped 2 bases and J dropped 4; count of bases not matched to a gene: 11. CDR1 and CDR2 (germline): SEHNR, FQNEAQ (reference sequence). The CDR3 here is CASSLRRTSGSARYNEQFF. The CDR3 DNA sequence: TGTGCCAGCAGCTTAAGGAGGACTAGCGGGAGTGCCCGTTACAATGAGCAGTTCTTC.

The CDR3 DNA reads TGTGCCAGCCGAGAAAGGGGTGAAGCTTTCTTT. Its translation: CASRERGEAFF. V is TRBV18 and J is TRBJ1-1; a possible D gene is TRBD1 (5 bases). With 8 bases removed from V and 7 bases from J, the gap between germline ends came to 11 bases. CDR1 is KGHSH and CDR2 is LQKENI in the germline V gene. The CDR3 totals 11 residues.

This CDR3 reads CASRTGINQPQHF. Written as DNA, the CDR3 is TGTGCCAGTAGAACAGGCATCAATCAGCCCCAGCATTTT. The V and J genes are TRBV19 and TRBJ1-5; a possible D gene is TRBD1 (5 bases). V lost 6 bases and J lost 3, with 9 bases in between. The V gene's germline CDR1 is LNHDA and CDR2 SQIVND (reference sequence). The CDR3 is 13 residues long.

The chain joins TRBV5-1 to TRBJ1-4; 7 bases match TRBD1. The CDR3 extends over 16 amino acids. Germline assignment: CDR1 SGHRS and CDR2 YFSETQ. With V trimmed by 4 bases and J by 7 bases, 13 bases remained unmatched. The CDR3 sequence: CASSPGTGAGGEKLFF. For the CDR3, the DNA is TGCGCCAGCAGCCCAGGAACAGGGGCGGGGGGTGAAAAACTGTTTTTT.

The chain recombines TRBV28 with TRBJ2-4; the D gene is possibly TRBD2 (6 bases). Trimming took 2 bases from V and 3 from J, leaving 20 bases between them. Germline assignment: CDR1 MDHEN and CDR2 SYDVKM. The CDR3 totals 18 residues. The CDR3 sequence: CASSLPLTRSRGKNIQYF. The CDR3 nucleotides are TGTGCCAGCAGTTTACCCCTGACTAGATCGCGGGGCAAAAACATTCAGTACTTC.

The genes are TRBV27 and TRBJ2-1; possibly TRBD1 for D (6 bases). CDR1 is MNHEY and CDR2 is SMNVEV in the germline V gene (reference sequence). This CDR3 has 16 amino acids. V gave up 4 bases and J gave up 4 bases, with 17 bases separating them. The DNA of the CDR3 is TGTGCCAGCAGTTCTTATATGTACGGACAGTACAATGAGCAGTTCTTC. As protein: CASSSYMYGQYNEQFF.

This chain uses TRBV7-9 with TRBJ2-4, with 9 bases identical to TRBD2. Per the germline V gene, CDR1 is SEHNR and CDR2 is FQNEAQ (reference sequence). The CDR3 length is 17 residues. V lost 1 base and J lost 6; bases outside the gene matches: 10. The CDR3 coding sequence is TGTGCCAGCAGCTTAGGGCTAGCGGGACTCGGGGGAAACATTCAGTACTTC. This gives the protein CASSLGLAGLGGNIQYF. Complete variable domain (other parts from reference TRBV7-9 and TRBJ2-4): DTGVSQNPRHKITKRGQNVTFRCDPISEHNRLYWYRQTLGQGPEFLTYFQNEAQLEKSRLLSDRFSAERPKGSFSTLEIQRTEQGDSAMYLCASSLGLAGLGGNIQYFGAGTRLSVL.

This clone was seen more than once but under ten times. The V and J genes are TRBV27 and TRBJ2-7, with a possible D match to TRBD2 (5 bases). CDR3 length equals 11 residues. V lost 8 bases to trimming and J lost 6 bases, with 11 bases between them. CDR1 MNHEY and CDR2 SMNVEV come from the germline V gene (reference sequence). The CDR3 loop reads CASGPRGEQYF. In DNA form, the CDR3 reads TGTGCCAGCGGCCCTCGGGGCGAGCAGTACTTC.

V is TRBV10-3 and J is TRBJ1-1, with 7 bases identical to TRBD1. Unmatched junction bases numbered 10, after V lost 4 bases and J lost 2 bases. The germline CDR1 and CDR2 sequences are ENHRY and SYGVKD. This CDR3 region has 16 residues. In nucleotides, the CDR3 is TGTGCCATCAGTGCCAGGGACAGCCTCCTAAACACTGAAGCTTTCTTT. Its protein product is CAISARDSLLNTEAFF.

The chain has TRBV5-4 and TRBJ2-3; 12 bases are shared with TRBD2. The J segment lost 4 bases and the V segment lost 2 bases, leaving 2 bases of the junction unmatched. Per germline, CDR1 SGHNT and CDR2 YYREEE (reference sequence). The CDR3 covers 15 residues. The CDR3 DNA reads as TGTGCCAGCAGCTTCCCTAGCGGGAGGGCAGATACGCAGTATTTT. It encodes CASSFPSGRADTQYF.

This chain uses TRBV5-4 with TRBJ2-4; TRBD2 is a possible D gene (6 bases). The germline CDR1 and CDR2 sequences are SGHNT and YYREEE (reference sequence). The CDR3 loop spans 13 amino acids. V gave up 4 bases and J gave up 5 bases, with 10 bases separating them. CDR3 in DNA: TGTGCCAGCAGCCGGGACTTTGAAAACATTCAGTACTTC. Amino acid sequence: CASSRDFENIQYF.

The chain uses TRBV13 and TRBJ1-1; weak D call: TRBD1 (5 bases). This CDR3 region has 13 residues. V lost 7 bases and J lost 1, with 10 bases in between. The germline CDR1 and CDR2 sequences are PRHDT and FYEKMQ (reference sequence). CDR3 protein: CASNPRENTEAFF. The DNA for the CDR3 is TGTGCCAGCAATCCCAGGGAGAACACTGAAGCTTTCTTT.

CDR3 region: CASRSRLANEQYF. The DNA of the CDR3 is TGTGCCAGCAGAAGTCGGCTAGCTAACGAGCAGTACTTC. The J gene is TRBJ2-7, the V gene TRBV6-1; perhaps TRBD2 as D (5 bases). The CDR3 has 13 residues. Germline V gene lookup returns CDR1 MNHNS and CDR2 SASEGT. Trimming removed 6 bases from V and 5 bases from J, with 14 bases in between.

The CDR3: CASSFGLAGATNTGELFF. The DNA for the CDR3 is TGTGCCAGCAGTTTCGGACTAGCGGGAGCAACGAACACCGGGGAGCTGTTTTTT. The chain couples TRBV2 to TRBJ2-2; 13 bases are shared with TRBD2. V trimming: 5 bases; J trimming: 0 bases; junction bases outside the gene matches: 6. CDR1 is SNHLY, CDR2 FYNNEI, per germline. The CDR3 is 18 amino acids.

V is TRBV5-1 and J is TRBJ2-6, with a tentative D call TRBD2 (6 bases). The CDR3 sequence is 18 residues long. V shed 0 bases and J shed 4 bases, with 17 bases lying between them. The germline CDR1 and CDR2 sequences are SGHRS and YFSETQ. CDR3 amino acids: CASSLVLGTRAGANVLTF. CDR3 DNA sequence: TGCGCCAGCAGCTTGGTGCTGGGGACTCGGGCCGGGGCCAACGTCCTGACTTTC.

The rearrangement uses TRBV6-1 and TRBJ2-1, with TRBD2 matching 8 bases. Germline CDR1 reads MNHNS; CDR2 reads SASEGT. This CDR3 is built from 15 residues. The trim removed 4 bases at V and 4 bases at J, leaving 6 bases unmatched. In nucleotides, the CDR3 is TGTGCCAGCAGTGGGCGTAGCGGGGTGTACAATGAGCAGTTCTTC. This translates into CASSGRSGVYNEQFF.

The CDR3 sequence: CASSRGLAGDTDTQYF. The CDR3, as DNA: TGTGCCAGCAGTAGAGGACTAGCGGGAGACACAGATACGCAGTATTTT. The chain has TRBV6-6 and TRBJ2-3; 13 positions match TRBD2. The CDR3 totals 16 residues. V gave up 5 bases and J gave up 2 bases; unmatched junction bases: 4. CDR1 MNHNY and CDR2 SVGAGI come from the germline V gene (reference sequence).

This chain links TRBV25-1 with TRBJ2-2; D possibly corresponds to TRBD1 (6 bases). The CDR3 spans 16 residues. Deletions cut 1 base from V and 4 bases from J, with 13 bases between. Germline-derived CDR1 and CDR2 are MGHDK and SYGVNS. DNA of the CDR3: TGTGCCAGCAGTGAATCTCCAGGGGCCGGCACCGGGGAGCTGTTTTTT. Translation gives CASSESPGAGTGELFF.